The clone carrying this T cell receptor beta chain has more than one count but fewer than ten. The antigen remains unidentified. Each CDR3 protein gets one entry after TCRdb re-called the reads with MiXCR. The sample includes approximately 750,000 distinct CDR3 sequences, approximately 40% of them seen just once. The data stem from a study of T cell repertoires in cytomegalovirus infection. V was clipped by 6 bases and J by 6 bases, with 15 bases between them. The CDR3 sequence is 13 residues long. Germline assignment: CDR1 MDHEN and CDR2 SYDVKM. Study-wide results and limits: Across the ex vivo response, the dominant clonotypes were HLA-C-restricted CMV-specific TCR beta clonotypes.

Sequencing was carried out using PBMCs. This chain joins TRBV28 and TRBJ2-7; maybe TRBD1 (6 bases). This TCR was sampled from a human donor in good health (CMV status not recorded). Some clones in this sample may be carry-over from other donors' samples. The DNA for the CDR3 is TGTGCCAGCAGACAGGGACCAACCCCCGAGCAGTACTTC. The encoded protein is CASRQGPTPEQYF.